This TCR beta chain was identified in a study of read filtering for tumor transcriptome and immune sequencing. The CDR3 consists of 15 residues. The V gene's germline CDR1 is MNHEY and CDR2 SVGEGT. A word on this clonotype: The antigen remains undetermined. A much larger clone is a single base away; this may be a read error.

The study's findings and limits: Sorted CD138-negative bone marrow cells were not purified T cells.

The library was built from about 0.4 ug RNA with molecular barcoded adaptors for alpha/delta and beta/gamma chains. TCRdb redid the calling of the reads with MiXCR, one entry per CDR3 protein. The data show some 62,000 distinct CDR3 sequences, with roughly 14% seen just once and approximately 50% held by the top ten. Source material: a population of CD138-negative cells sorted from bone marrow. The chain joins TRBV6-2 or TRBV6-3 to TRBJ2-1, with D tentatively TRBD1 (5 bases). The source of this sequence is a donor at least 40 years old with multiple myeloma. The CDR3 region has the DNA TGTGCCAGCAGTTACCCAGGGATTTACGACAATGTGCAGTTCTTC. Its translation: CASSYPGIYDNVQFF.